These T cell receptor beta chains were read from a single sample in a study of blood T cell repertoires in COVID-19. Here immunoSEQ multiplex PCR was the method, and the copy in TCRdb shows in-frame clones only, minus some. There are fewer than 200,000 clones in the sample; more than 75% occur only once, and roughly 17% lies in the top ten. The source material was PBMCs or T cells enriched from blood (not recorded which). All receptors come from a woman aged 50 to 60 who had recovered from COVID-19. Both conserved end residues are trimmed from each CDR3.

V,J,CDR3
TRBV18,TRBJ1-3,ASSSGESSGNTIY
TRBV5-1,TRBJ2-4,ASSLEPSIQY
TRBV6-2/TRBV6-3,TRBJ1-1,ASSYSTWDKTSATEAF
TRBV28,TRBJ1-6,ASSSGLTYNSPLH
TRBV3-1/TRBV3-2,TRBJ2-7,ASSQVRGVEQY
TRBV2,TRBJ1-1,ASCGGDSTEAF
TRBV4-2,TRBJ2-7,ASSQEWTAYEQY
TRBV7-8,TRBJ2-2,ASSRRTSANTGELF
TRBV11-2,TRBJ2-7,ASSPRSHLSSYEQY
TRBV28,TRBJ1-2,ASSPGQEDGYT
TRBV5-1,TRBJ2-3,ASSSNSVATQY
TRBV5-5,TRBJ2-1,ASNPFNRGLPPNEQF
TRBV6-5,TRBJ1-5,ASASGQGPNQPQH
TRBV18,TRBJ1-3,ASSPINRGIAGNTIY
TRBV1,TRBJ2-1,TSSQGGWTKAGVVGGEQF
TRBV11-2,TRBJ1-1,ASSYDIREAF
TRBV6-6,TRBJ2-1,ASIRLAGGTTYNEQF
TRBV5-6,TRBJ2-7,ASSPLDRGPHEQY
TRBV14,TRBJ2-7,ASSPHPSEDYEQY
TRBV5-1,TRBJ1-4,ASSLRSDPGQRLF
TRBV19,TRBJ1-5,ASNADRANQPQH
TRBV24-1,TRBJ2-2,ATSGVASGSGWNTGELF
TRBV27,TRBJ1-1,ASSGRGGPPRNTEAF
TRBV7-8,TRBJ1-2,ASSELRGQYYGYT
TRBV4-2,TRBJ2-1,ASSQEGSSSPYNEQF
TRBV7-2,TRBJ2-6,ASSLRDRTFTGANVLT
TRBV19,TRBJ1-1,ASSFTGGEAF
TRBV11-2,TRBJ1-6,ASSSDSGGLRDLH
TRBV24-1,TRBJ1-2,ATSDSTGLSRGYT
TRBV29-1,TRBJ2-3,SVEGEAGVTDTQY
TRBV5-1,TRBJ1-5,ASSLGQGANQPQH
TRBV28,TRBJ1-5,ASRTRTNQPQH
TRBV10-3,TRBJ2-2,ATTGTGGEGELF
TRBV29-1,TRBJ1-4,SVGNRFANEKLF
TRBV5-8,TRBJ1-2,ASTERNYGYT
TRBV24-1,TRBJ2-7,ATSEGQGAGYEQY
TRBV7-2,TRBJ2-6,ASSSGNSGANVLT
TRBV14,TRBJ2-1,ASSQGHPGNEQF
TRBV9,TRBJ2-1,ASSVGWTSGYNEQF
TRBV18,TRBJ2-5,ASSAATGGQETQY
TRBV10-3,TRBJ2-3,AISGQGIDTQY
TRBV14,TRBJ2-5,ASSQDLRLVGQETQY
TRBV5-1,TRBJ2-3,ASSLEATGTDTQY
TRBV9,TRBJ2-7,ASSSRQGYEQY
TRBV24-1,TRBJ1-2,ATSDRQANYGYT
TRBV5-1,TRBJ2-7,ASRTSVASYEQY
TRBV19,TRBJ2-1,ASSLLLLAGVRRNEQF
TRBV11-1,TRBJ2-7,ASSRLRDNYEQY
TRBV7-3,TRBJ2-1,ASSLSPGTRGNDEQF
TRBV2,TRBJ1-1,ASRRRGLNTEAF
TRBV4-2,TRBJ2-7,ASSQGAGQAYEQY
TRBV5-1,TRBJ1-1,ASSLRQGAATEAF
TRBV7-2,TRBJ2-5,ASSPGGAGVAETQY
TRBV9,TRBJ1-2,ASSGGGGRGSNYGYT